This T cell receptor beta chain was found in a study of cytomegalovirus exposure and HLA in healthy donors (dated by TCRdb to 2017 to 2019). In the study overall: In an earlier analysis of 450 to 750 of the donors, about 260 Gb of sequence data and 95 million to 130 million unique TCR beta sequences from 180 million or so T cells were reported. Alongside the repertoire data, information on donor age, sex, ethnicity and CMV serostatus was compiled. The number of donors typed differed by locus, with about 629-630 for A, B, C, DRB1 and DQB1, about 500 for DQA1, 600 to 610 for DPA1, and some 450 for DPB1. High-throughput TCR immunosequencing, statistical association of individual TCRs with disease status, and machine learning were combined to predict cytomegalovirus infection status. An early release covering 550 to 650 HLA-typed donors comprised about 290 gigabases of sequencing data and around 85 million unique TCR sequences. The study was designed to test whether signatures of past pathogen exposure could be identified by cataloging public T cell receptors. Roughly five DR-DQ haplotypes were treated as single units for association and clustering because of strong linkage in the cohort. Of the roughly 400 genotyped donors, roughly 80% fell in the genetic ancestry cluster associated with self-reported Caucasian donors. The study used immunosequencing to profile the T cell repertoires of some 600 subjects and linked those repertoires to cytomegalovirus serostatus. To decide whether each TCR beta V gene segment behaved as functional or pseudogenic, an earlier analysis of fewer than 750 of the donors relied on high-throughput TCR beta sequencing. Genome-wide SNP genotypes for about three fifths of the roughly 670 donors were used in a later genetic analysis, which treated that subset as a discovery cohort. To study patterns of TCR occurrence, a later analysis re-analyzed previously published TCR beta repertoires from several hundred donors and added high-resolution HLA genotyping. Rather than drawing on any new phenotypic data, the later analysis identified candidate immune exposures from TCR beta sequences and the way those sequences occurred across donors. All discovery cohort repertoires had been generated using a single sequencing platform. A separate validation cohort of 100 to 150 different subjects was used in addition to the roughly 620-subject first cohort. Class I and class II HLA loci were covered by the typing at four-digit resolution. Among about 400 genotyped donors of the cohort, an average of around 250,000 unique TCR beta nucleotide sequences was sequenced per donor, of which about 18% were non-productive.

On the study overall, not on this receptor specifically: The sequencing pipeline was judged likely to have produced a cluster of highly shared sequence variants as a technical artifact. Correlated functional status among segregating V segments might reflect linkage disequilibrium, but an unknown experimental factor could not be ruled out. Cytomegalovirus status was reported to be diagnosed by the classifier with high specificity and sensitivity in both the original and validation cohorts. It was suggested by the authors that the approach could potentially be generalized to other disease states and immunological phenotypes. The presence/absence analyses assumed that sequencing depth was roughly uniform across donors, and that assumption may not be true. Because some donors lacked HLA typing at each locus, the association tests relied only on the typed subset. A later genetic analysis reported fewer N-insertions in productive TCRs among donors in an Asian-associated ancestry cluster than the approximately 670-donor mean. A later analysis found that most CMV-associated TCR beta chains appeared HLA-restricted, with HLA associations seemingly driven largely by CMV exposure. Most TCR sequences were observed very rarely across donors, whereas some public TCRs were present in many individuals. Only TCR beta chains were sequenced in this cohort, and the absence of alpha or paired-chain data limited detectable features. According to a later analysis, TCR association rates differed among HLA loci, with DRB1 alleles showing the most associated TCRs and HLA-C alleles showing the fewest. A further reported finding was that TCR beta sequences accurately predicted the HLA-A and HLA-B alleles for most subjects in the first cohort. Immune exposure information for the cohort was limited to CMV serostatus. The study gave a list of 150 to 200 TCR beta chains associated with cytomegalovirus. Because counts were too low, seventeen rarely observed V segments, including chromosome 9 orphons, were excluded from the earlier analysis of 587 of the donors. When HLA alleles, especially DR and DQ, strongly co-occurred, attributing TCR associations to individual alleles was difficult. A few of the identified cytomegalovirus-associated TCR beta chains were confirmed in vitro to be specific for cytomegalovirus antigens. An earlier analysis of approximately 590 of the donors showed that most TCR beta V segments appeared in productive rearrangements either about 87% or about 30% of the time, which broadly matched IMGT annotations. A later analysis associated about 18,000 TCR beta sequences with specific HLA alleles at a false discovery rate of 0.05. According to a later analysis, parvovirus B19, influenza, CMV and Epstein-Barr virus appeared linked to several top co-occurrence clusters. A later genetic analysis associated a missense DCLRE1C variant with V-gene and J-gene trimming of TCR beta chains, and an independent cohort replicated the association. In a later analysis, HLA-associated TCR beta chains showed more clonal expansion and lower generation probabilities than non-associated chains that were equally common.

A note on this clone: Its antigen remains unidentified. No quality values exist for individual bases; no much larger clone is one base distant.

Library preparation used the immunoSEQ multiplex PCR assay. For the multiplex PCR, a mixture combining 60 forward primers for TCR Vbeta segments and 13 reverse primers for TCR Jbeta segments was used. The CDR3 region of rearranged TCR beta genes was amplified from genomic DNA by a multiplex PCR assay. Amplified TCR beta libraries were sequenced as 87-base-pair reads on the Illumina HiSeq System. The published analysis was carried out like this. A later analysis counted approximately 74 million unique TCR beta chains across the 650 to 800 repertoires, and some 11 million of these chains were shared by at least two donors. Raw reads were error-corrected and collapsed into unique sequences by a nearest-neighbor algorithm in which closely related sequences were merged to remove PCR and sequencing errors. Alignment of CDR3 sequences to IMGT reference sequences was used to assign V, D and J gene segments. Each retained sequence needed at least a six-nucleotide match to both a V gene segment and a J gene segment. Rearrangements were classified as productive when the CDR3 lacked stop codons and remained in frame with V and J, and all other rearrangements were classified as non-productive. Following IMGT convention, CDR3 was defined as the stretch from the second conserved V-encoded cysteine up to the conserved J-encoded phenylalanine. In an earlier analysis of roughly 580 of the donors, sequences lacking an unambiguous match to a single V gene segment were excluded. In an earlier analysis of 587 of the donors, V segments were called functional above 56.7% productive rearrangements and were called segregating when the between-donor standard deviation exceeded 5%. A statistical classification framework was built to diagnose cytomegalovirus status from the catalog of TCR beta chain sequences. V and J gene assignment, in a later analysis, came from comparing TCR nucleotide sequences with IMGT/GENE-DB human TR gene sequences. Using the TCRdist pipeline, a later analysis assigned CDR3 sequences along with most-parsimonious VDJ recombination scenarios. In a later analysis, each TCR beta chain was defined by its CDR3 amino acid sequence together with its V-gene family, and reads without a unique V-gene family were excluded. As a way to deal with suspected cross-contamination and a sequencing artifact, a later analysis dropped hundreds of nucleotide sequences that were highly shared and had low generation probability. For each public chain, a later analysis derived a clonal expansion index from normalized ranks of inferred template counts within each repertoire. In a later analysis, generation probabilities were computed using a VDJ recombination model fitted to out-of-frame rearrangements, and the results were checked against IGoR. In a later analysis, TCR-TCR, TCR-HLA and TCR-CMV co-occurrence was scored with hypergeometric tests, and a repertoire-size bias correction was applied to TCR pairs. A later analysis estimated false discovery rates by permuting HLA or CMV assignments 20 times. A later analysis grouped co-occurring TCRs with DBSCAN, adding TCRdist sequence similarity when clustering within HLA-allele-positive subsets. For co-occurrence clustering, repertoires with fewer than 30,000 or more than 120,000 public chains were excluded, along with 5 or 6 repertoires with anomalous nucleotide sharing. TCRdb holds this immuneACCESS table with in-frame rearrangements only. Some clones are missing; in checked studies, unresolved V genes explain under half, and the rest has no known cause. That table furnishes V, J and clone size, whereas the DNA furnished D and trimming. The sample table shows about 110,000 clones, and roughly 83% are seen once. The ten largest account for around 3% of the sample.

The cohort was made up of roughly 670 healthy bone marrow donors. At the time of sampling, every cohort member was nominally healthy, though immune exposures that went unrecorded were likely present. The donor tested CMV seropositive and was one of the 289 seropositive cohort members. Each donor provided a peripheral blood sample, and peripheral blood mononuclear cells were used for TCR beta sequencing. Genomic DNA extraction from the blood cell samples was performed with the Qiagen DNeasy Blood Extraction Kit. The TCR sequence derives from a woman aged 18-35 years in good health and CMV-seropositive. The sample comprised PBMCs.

The sequence in DNA is TGTGCCAGCAGCAATTGGAGGACGGCCAGCTCCTACGAGCAGTACTTC. Translation gives CASSNWRTASSYEQYF. The rearranged segments are TRBV7-8 and TRBJ2-7; possibly the D gene is TRBD2, per 5 matching bases. CDR3 length: 16 amino acids, cysteine to phenylalanine. Of all the DNA, just the CDR3 is kept, 48 bases in frame from base 1. Trimming at the junction amounts to 5 bases on V and 0 bases on J, and the germline ends lie 17 bases apart. The germline V gene sets CDR1 to SGHVS and CDR2 to FQNEAQ.